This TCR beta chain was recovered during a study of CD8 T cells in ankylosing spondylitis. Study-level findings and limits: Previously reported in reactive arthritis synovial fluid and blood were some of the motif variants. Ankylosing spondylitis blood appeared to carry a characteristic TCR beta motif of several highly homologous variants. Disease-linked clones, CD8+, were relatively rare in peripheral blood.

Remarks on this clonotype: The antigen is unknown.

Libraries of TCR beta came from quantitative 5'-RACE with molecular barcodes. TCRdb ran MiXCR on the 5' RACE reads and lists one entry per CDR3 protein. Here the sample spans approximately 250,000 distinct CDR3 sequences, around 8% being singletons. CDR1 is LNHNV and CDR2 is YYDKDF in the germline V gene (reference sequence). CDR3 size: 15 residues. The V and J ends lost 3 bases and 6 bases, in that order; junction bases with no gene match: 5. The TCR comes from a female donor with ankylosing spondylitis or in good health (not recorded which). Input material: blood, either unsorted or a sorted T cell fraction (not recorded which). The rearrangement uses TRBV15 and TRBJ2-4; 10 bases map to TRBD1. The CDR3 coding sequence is TGTGCCACCAGCAGGACAGGGGGCGTGATAAACATTCAGTACTTC. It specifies CATSRTGGVINIQYF.